Sequencing of this T cell receptor (beta chain) was carried out in a study of OX40 agonist ivuxolimab in advanced cancers. Findings and limits, study-wide: Patients who responded partially at 0.1-3.0 mg/kg showed clonal expansion ranking among the lowest.

Worth noting for this clone: Its target is unknown.

Sequenced by immunoSEQ multiplex PCR; TCRdb stores in-frame clones only, minus some. The sample yields roughly 32,000 clones, 81% seen once. This clonotype was sampled from an adult with an advanced solid tumor such as melanoma, head and neck, liver or kidney cancer. The sequencing used CD4+ or CD8+ T cells sorted from blood, collected in a trial of the OX40 agonist ivuxolimab.

CDR3 loop: CASSSIRDSEYF. The CDR3 region has the DNA TGTGCCAGCAGTTCGATTCGGGACTCCGAGTACTTC. The chain combines TRBV28 with TRBJ2-5; the D gene is possibly TRBD2 (6 bases). The CDR3 consists of 12 residues. Germline V CDR1 and CDR2: MDHEN, SYDVKM. V lost 4 bases, J lost 12 bases, and 15 bases lay in between.